This T cell receptor beta chain was obtained from a study of T cell repertoires in ileal Crohn's disease. The study, taken as a whole, reports: Active smokers at surgery had more clonal expansions than non-smokers.

This CDR3 has 15 residues. V dropped 6 bases and J dropped 1; count of bases not matched to a gene: 6. Germline V gene sequence: CDR1 LNHDA, CDR2 SQIVND (reference sequence). Libraries were prepared by immunoSEQ multiplex PCR; TCRdb keeps only in-frame clonotypes and omits some of them. The sample has under 20,000 clones; around four fifths are singletons. Details on this clone: Its cognate antigen is unknown.

V gene TRBV19 combines with J gene TRBJ1-5, with 7 bases aligning to TRBD1. This clonotype originated in an adult with Crohn's disease. Sequencing input: ileal tissue. The CDR3 sequence: CASSPDRASNQPQHF. CDR3 bases: TGTGCCAGTAGCCCAGACAGGGCCAGCAATCAGCCCCAGCATTTT.